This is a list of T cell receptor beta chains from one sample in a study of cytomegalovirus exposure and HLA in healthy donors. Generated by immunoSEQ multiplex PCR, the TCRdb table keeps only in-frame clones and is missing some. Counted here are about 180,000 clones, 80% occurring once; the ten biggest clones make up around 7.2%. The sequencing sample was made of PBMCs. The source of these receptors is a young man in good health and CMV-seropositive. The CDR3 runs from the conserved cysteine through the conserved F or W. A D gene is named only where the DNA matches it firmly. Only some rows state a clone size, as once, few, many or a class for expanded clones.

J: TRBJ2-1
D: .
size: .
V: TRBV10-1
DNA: TGCGCCAGCACCGGGGATTCCTACAATGAGCAGTTCTTC
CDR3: CASTGDSYNEQFF

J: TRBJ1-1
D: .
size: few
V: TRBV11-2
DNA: TGTGCCAGCAGGGGACAACCGAACACTGAAGCTTTCTTT
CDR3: CASRGQPNTEAFF

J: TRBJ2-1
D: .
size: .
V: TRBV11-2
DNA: TGTGCCAGCAGCCCCACCCTAGCGAACAATGAGCAGTTCTTC
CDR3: CASSPTLANNEQFF

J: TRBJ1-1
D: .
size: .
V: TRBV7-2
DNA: TGTGCCAGCAGCATACGGGGGTATAGGGGTGAAGCTTTCTTT
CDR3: CASSIRGYRGEAFF

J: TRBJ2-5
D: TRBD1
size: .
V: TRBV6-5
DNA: TGTGCCAGCAGTTACGGGACAGGACAAGAGACCCAGTACTTC
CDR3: CASSYGTGQETQYF

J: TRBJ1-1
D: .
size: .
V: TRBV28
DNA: TGTGCCAGCAGTCCTAATGCGGGGTACACTGAAGCTTTCTTT
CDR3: CASSPNAGYTEAFF

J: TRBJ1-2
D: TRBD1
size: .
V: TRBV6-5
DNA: TGTGCCAGCAGTTACCAAACCGGGACAGGGCTTGGTGGCTACACCTTC
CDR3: CASSYQTGTGLGGYTF

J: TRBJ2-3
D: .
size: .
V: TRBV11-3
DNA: TGTGCCAGCAGCTCCTCTAGCGATACGCAGTATTTT
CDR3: CASSSSSDTQYF

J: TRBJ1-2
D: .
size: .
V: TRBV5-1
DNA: TGCGCCAGCAGCTTGACTACAGGGCAGTATGGCTACACCTTC
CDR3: CASSLTTGQYGYTF

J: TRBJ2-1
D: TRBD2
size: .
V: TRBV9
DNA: TGTGCCAGCAGCGCCAATCCGACTAGCGGGAGCGGCAATGAGCAGTTCTTC
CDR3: CASSANPTSGSGNEQFF

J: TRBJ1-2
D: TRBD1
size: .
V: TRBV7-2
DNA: TGTGCCAGCAGCTTAGGCCCCGGGACAGGGGCGGACACCTTC
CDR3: CASSLGPGTGADTF

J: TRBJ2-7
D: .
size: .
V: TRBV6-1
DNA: TGTGCCAGCAGTGAAGCGGGGGCTACTGGAAGGCAGTACTTC
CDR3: CASSEAGATGRQYF

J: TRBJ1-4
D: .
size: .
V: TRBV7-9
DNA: TGTGCCAGCAGCTTAGCGGCAGGGAGGGAGGAAAAACTGTTTTTT
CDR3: CASSLAAGREEKLFF

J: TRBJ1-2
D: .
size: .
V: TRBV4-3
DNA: TGCGCCAGCAGCCTATCGGAGGACTATGGCTACACCTTC
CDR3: CASSLSEDYGYTF

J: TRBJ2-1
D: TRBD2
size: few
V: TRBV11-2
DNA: TGTGCCAGCAGCTTGGGGACTAGCGGGCCCTACAATGAGCAGTTCTTC
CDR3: CASSLGTSGPYNEQFF

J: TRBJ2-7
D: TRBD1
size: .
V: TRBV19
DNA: TGTGCCAGTAGTACACAACCTTCCGGGACAGGGGGCTACGAGCAGTACTTC
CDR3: CASSTQPSGTGGYEQYF

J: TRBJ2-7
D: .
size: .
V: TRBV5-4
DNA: TGTGCCAGCGCTCGACCCAGGGGGGCTTACGAGCAGTACTTC
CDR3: CASARPRGAYEQYF

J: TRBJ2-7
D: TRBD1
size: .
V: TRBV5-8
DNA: TGTGCCAGCAGCTACCGACAGGGTTCCTACGAGCAGTACTTC
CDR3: CASSYRQGSYEQYF

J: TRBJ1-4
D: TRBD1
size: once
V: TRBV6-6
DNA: TGTGCCAGCAGCCGATCCGGACAGGGTCGGGAAAAACTGTTTTTT
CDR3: CASSRSGQGREKLFF

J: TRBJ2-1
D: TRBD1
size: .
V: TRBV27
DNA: TGTGCCAGCCGGGACAGGGCATACAATGAGCAGTTCTTC
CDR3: CASRDRAYNEQFF

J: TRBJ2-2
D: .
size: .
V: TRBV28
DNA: TGTGCCAGCAGTGCTGGCGGGAACACCGGGGAGCTGTTTTTT
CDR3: CASSAGGNTGELFF

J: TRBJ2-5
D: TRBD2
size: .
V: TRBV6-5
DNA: TGTGCCAGCGGAGCGGGGGGGCCTGAGACCCAGTACTTC
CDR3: CASGAGGPETQYF

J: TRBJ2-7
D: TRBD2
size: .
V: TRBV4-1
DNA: TGCGCCAGCAGCCAAGATGAGGGACTAGCGGGGAGCTCCTACGAGCAGTACTTC
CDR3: CASSQDEGLAGSSYEQYF

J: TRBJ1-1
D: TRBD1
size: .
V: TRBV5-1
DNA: TGCGCCACCACAAACCTACCGGGACAGGGGAGCACTGAAGCTTTCTTT
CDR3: CATTNLPGQGSTEAFF

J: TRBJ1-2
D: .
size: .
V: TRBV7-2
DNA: TGTGCCAGCAGCTCATCCGGGAACCTTAACTATGGCTACACCTTC
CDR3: CASSSSGNLNYGYTF

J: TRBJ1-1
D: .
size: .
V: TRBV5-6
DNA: TGTGCCAGCAGCTACCGAGTGGGGCGGGGGAACACTGAAGCTTTCTTT
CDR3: CASSYRVGRGNTEAFF

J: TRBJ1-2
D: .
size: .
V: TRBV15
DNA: TGTGCCACCAGCAGAGATGGGGCGGGAGGAGGCTACACCTTC
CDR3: CATSRDGAGGGYTF

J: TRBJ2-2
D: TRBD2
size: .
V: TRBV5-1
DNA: TGCGCCAGCAGCTTTGCGGGGGGAACCGGGGAGCTGTTTTTT
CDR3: CASSFAGGTGELFF

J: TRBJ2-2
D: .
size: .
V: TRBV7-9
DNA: TGTGCCAGCAGCTCAAACACCGGGGAGCTGTTTTTT
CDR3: CASSSNTGELFF

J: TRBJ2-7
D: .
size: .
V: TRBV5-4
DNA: TGTGCCAGCAGCTTGGATAACACCCCCTACGAGCAGTACTTC
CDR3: CASSLDNTPYEQYF

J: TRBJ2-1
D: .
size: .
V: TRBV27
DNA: TGTGCCAGCAGTTTCGGAGACGGTGGAGGTGAGCAGTTCTTC
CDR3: CASSFGDGGGEQFF

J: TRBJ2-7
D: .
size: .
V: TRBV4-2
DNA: TGTGCCAGCAGCCAAGATCAAGCGGACGGCTCCTACGAGCAGTACTTC
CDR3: CASSQDQADGSYEQYF

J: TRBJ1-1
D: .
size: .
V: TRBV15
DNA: TGTGCCACCAGCACCCCCCGTCAGGGGTCCACTGAAGCTTTCTTT
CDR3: CATSTPRQGSTEAFF

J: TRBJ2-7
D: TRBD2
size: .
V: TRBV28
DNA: TGTGCCAGCAGTTCAATACTAGCGGGGCCCTACGAGCAGTACTTC
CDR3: CASSSILAGPYEQYF

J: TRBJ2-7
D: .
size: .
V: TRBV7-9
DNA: TGTGCCAGCAGCTCCGACAGGGGAGGGTGGGACGAGCAGTACTTC
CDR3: CASSSDRGGWDEQYF

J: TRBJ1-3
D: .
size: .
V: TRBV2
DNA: TGTGCCAGCATCAGGGATGGAAACACCATATATTTT
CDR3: CASIRDGNTIYF

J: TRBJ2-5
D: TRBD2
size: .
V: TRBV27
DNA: TGTGCCAGCAGTCCGAACTTAGAGGCTCTACTAGCGGGGGGTCCGTACCAAGAGACCCAGTACTTC
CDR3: CASSPNLEALLAGGPYQETQYF

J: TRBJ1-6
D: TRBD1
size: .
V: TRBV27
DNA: TGTGCCAGCAGCCGGAAGACAGGGCCCTATAATTCACCCCTCCACTTT
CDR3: CASSRKTGPYNSPLHF